A single sample gave rise to the 25 T cell receptor beta chains below, sequenced in a study of graft-versus-host responses after intestinal transplantation. Profiled with immunoSEQ multiplex PCR; TCRdb holds only in-frame clones, not every one. Found here are thousands of clones, around two thirds of them singletons; the top ten hold 15% to 20%. Lymphocytes from graft epithelium and lamina propria were isolated. The sequences come from ileum tissue, collected 230 to 240 days after intestinal transplantation. These receptors were obtained from a human patient who received an intestinal transplant, so some T cells may come from the graft donor.

The chain couples TRBV6-5 to TRBJ2-3; 13 bases are a match to TRBD2. Germline V lookup: CDR1 MNHEY, CDR2 SVGAGI. V lost 6 bases, J lost 3 bases, and 0 bases stayed unmatched. This CDR3 region has 14 residues. CDR3 DNA: TGTGCCAGCAGGACTAGCGGGGGGACAGATACGCAGTATTTT. This codes for CASRTSGGTDTQYF.

This chain's CDR3 is CASSELAALNYNEQFF. The CDR3 region has the DNA TGTGCCAGCAGTGAACTAGCGGCGCTCAACTACAATGAGCAGTTCTTC. J is TRBJ2-1 and V is TRBV6-1, with 7 nucleotides matching TRBD2. Germline V lookup: CDR1 MNHNS, CDR2 SASEGT. The CDR3 runs to 16 residues. V trimming: 2 bases; J trimming: 3 bases; junction bases outside the gene matches: 7.

The chain has TRBV6-5 and TRBJ2-2; 10 bases are a match to TRBD1. The CDR3 runs 14 residues. The J segment lost 5 bases and the V segment lost 8 bases, leaving 5 bases of the junction unmatched. The germline V gene has CDR1 MNHEY and CDR2 SVGAGI. This CDR3 is CASGKGQGTGELFF. The CDR3, as DNA: TGTGCCAGCGGAAAGGGACAGGGGACCGGGGAGCTGTTTTTT.

Concerning this clone: The same CDR3 arises from other DNA sequences in this sample as well. V gene TRBV7-9 combines with J gene TRBJ2-7, with 7 bases that match TRBD1. The length of the CDR3 is 13 residues. The junction had 2 bases not matched to a gene; V was cut back by 3 bases and J by 3 bases. Germline V gene lookup returns CDR1 SEHNR and CDR2 FQNEAQ (reference sequence). The CDR3 nucleotides read TGTGCCAGCAGCTTTCGACAGGGCTACGAGCAGTACGTC. Its translation is CASSFRQGYEQYV.

The V call is TRBV5-3, the J call TRBJ2-7; D is undetermined. TRBV5-3 is an ORF; its function is uncertain. The CDR3 runs to 12 residues. The CDR3 region has the DNA TGTGCCAGCAGCTTGGATCGGTACGAGCAGTACGTC. Translated: CASSLDRYEQYV.

Written as DNA, the CDR3 is TGTGCCAGCAACGCTAAGGGTGGCTCCTACAATGAGCAGTTCTTC. Its translation is CASNAKGGSYNEQFF. The chain joins TRBV7-6 to TRBJ2-1; D remains unclear. CDR1 is SGHVS and CDR2 is FNYEAQ in the germline V gene. Trimming took off 7 bases at V and 0 bases at J, with 13 bases between the two ends. The CDR3 runs to 15 residues.

The gene calls are TRBV27 and TRBJ2-1, with TRBD2 identical over 8 bases. Germline assignment: CDR1 MNHEY and CDR2 SMNVEV (reference sequence). V lost 8 bases and J lost 7; bases outside the gene matches: 10. The CDR3 loop spans 14 amino acids. This chain's CDR3 is CASWVAGQNNEQFF. CDR3 sequence (DNA): TGTGCCAGCTGGGTAGCGGGGCAAAATAATGAGCAGTTCTTC.

This clone appeared a few times. The chain is built from TRBV5-6 and TRBJ1-2; tentatively, D is TRBD1 (5 bases). From germline, CDR1 is SGHDT and CDR2 YYEEEE. Trimming cost V 4 bases and J 3 bases, with 19 bases left between them. The CDR3 extends over 16 amino acids. Written as DNA, the CDR3 is TGTGCCAGCAGCCGAGGGCTGGGGGGGAGCTACTATGGCTACACCTTC. Amino acid sequence: CASSRGLGGSYYGYTF.

The rearrangement links TRBV7-2 to TRBJ2-1, with TRBD2 matching 7 bases. V lost 5 bases to trimming and J lost 0 bases; unmatched junction nucleotides: 7. CDR3 size: 16 residues. Looked up from germline, CDR1 is SGHTA and CDR2 is FQGNSA. The CDR3 region is CASSASPGGSYNEQFF. CDR3 DNA: TGTGCCAGCAGCGCCTCCCCGGGGGGCTCCTACAATGAGCAGTTCTTC.

The chain joins TRBV27 to TRBJ1-4, with TRBD1 matching over 7 bases. Per the germline V gene, CDR1 is MNHEY and CDR2 is SMNVEV (reference sequence). This CDR3 spans 13 amino acids. Unmatched junction bases numbered 8, after V lost 10 bases and J lost 6 bases. The CDR3 sequence is CATGGQMDEKLFF. CDR3 sequence (DNA): TGTGCCACCGGGGGACAGATGGATGAAAAACTGTTTTTT.

J is TRBJ1-5 and V is TRBV28; D gene unclear. The CDR3 is 14 residues long. The germline gives CDR1 MDHEN, CDR2 SYDVKM. V was trimmed by 5 bases and J by 5 bases, leaving 13 bases between them. The chain's CDR3 is CASSAHIPDQPQHF. DNA for the CDR3: TGTGCCAGCAGTGCCCACATCCCGGATCAGCCCCAGCATTTT.

This clone is deemed medium-sized (0.01 to 0.1%). The CDR3 DNA sequence: TGCGCCAGCAGCCAAGACGTCGGGGACAGGGCGACTCTCTATGGCTACACCTTC. Encoded protein: CASSQDVGDRATLYGYTF. V usage is TRBV4-3 and J usage is TRBJ1-2; the match to TRBD1 covers 9 bases. This CDR3 is built from 18 residues. Germline CDR1 is LGHNA and CDR2 is YSLEER. V was clipped by 0 bases and J by 4 bases; unmatched bases: 12.

J is TRBJ1-1 and V is TRBV10-1; a possible D gene is TRBD1 (6 bases). V was clipped by 4 bases and J by 6 bases, with 12 bases between them. The CDR3 sequence is 13 residues long. Germline CDR1 and CDR2: WNHNN and SYGVQD (reference sequence). The CDR3 coding sequence is TGCGCCAGCAGTGGTGGGGGGGCCCCTGAAGCTTTCTTT. Its protein product is CASSGGGAPEAFF.

This sequence joins TRBV27 and TRBJ2-3; a weak D match, TRBD2 (5 bases). Germline V lookup: CDR1 MNHEY, CDR2 SMNVEV (reference sequence). The V end lost 3 bases, the J end lost 6 bases, and 19 bases lay between the germline ends. The CDR3 extends over 16 amino acids. As DNA, the CDR3 is TGTGCCAGCAGTTTCCGGGGTTTTGGCCCTTGGGATACGCAGTATTTT. It translates to CASSFRGFGPWDTQYF.

The J gene is TRBJ2-3, the V gene TRBV5-6, with TRBD1 identical over 7 bases. V gave up 5 bases and J gave up 5 bases; unmatched junction bases: 2. CDR3 size: 12 residues. CDR1 and CDR2 (germline): SGHDT, YYEEEE. The CDR3 DNA reads TGTGCCAGCAGTTACAGGGGAGATACGCAGTATTTT. This codes for CASSYRGDTQYF.

This sequence joins TRBV4-3 and TRBJ1-1; D may be TRBD1 (5 bases). From germline, CDR1 is LGHNA and CDR2 YSLEER. There are 16 residues in the CDR3. Trimming left V 4 bases short and J 0 bases short, with 15 bases between. The CDR3 loop reads CASSLRQSSLNTEAFF. The CDR3 DNA sequence: TGCGCCAGCAGCCTCAGACAGAGTTCCTTGAACACTGAAGCTTTCTTT.

The chain uses TRBV28 and TRBJ2-7; 9 nucleotides align to TRBD1. CDR3 length equals 14 residues. Per germline, CDR1 MDHEN and CDR2 SYDVKM. V lost 6 bases to trimming and J lost 6 bases; unmatched junction nucleotides: 9. The CDR3 region has the DNA TGTGCCAGCAGGGAGCCGGGACAGGGAGGCGAGCAGTACTTC. It encodes CASREPGQGGEQYF.

V and J are TRBV5-4 and TRBJ2-7, with D perhaps TRBD2 (6 bases). Germline-derived CDR1 and CDR2 are SGHNT and YYREEE (reference sequence). V lost 4 bases to trimming and J lost 3 bases, with 14 bases between them. There are 14 residues in the CDR3. CDR3 in DNA: TGTGCCAGCAGCCTAAACGTCGGGGGCTACGAGCAGTACGTC. Its translation: CASSLNVGGYEQYV.

This clone appeared once. This rearrangement joins TRBV2 to TRBJ2-5; 8 bases line up with TRBD1. This CDR3 spans 10 amino acids. Germline lookup yields CDR1 SNHLY and CDR2 FYNNEI. The V and J ends lost 6 bases and 14 bases, in that order; junction bases with no gene match: 5. The CDR3 spells CASRLGQVYF. CDR3 DNA sequence: TGTGCCAGCAGGCTGGGACAGGTTTACTTC.

V usage is TRBV6-6 and J usage is TRBJ1-4; D unresolved. The CDR3 is 16 residues long. CDR1 MNHNY and CDR2 SVGAGI come from the germline V gene (reference sequence). With 6 bases removed from V and 2 bases from J, the gap between germline ends came to 16 bases. The CDR3 DNA is TGTGCCAGCAGCATTATCGGGCCCCGGACTAATGAAAAACTGTTTTTT. This codes for CASSIIGPRTNEKLFF.

The sample holds one count of this clone. The V call is TRBV6-5, the J call TRBJ2-2; TRBD1 aligns across 7 bases. CDR3 length: 13 amino acids. Losses at the gene ends were 8 bases for V and 3 bases for J; bases not matched to a gene: 3. The germline V gene has CDR1 MNHEY and CDR2 SVGAGI. The CDR3 sequence is CASRTGDTGELFF. Written as DNA, the CDR3 is TGTGCCAGCCGAACAGGGGACACCGGGGAGCTGTTTTTT.

In DNA form, the CDR3 reads TGCAGCGGGGGCGCAGACGGAAACACCATATATTTT. Translating it yields CSGGADGNTIYF. The chain is built from TRBV29-1 and TRBJ1-3; maybe TRBD1 (5 bases). The length of the CDR3 is 12 residues. V lost 7 bases, J lost 4 bases, and 11 bases lay in between. CDR1 SQVTM and CDR2 ANQGSEA come from the germline V gene.

V and J are TRBV4-2 and TRBJ2-1, with 13 bases fitting TRBD2. Trimming removed 5 bases from V and 10 bases from J; junction bases left unmatched: 11. This CDR3 is 16 amino acids long. Germline lookup yields CDR1 LGHNA and CDR2 YNFKEQ. The CDR3 loop reads CASSSSGTSGALEQFF. The CDR3, as DNA: TGTGCCAGCAGCTCCTCAGGGACTAGCGGGGCGTTGGAGCAGTTCTTC.

V and J are TRBV21-1 and TRBJ2-5; no check of the table's D call, TRBD2, against the DNA was made. TRBV21-1 is tagged as a pseudogene. This CDR3 region has 15 residues. The CDR3 loop reads CASSKVCLPEETQYF. The CDR3 DNA reads TGTGCCAGCAGCAAAGTTTGCCTGCCGGAAGAGACCCAGTACTTC.

The J gene is TRBJ2-3, the V gene TRBV29-1; D possibly corresponds to TRBD2 (7 bases). From germline, CDR1 is SQVTM and CDR2 ANQGSEA. Trimming cost V 7 bases and J 0 bases, with 17 bases left between them. CDR3 length: 15 residues. Here the CDR3 reads CSAREGGPSTDTQYF. In DNA form, the CDR3 reads TGCAGCGCCCGAGAGGGGGGGCCGAGCACAGATACGCAGTATTTT.